This record covers a single TCR beta chain. Antigen: not known. CDR3 length: 18 residues. Deletions cut 4 bases from V and 0 bases from J, with 16 bases between. Germline V gives CDR1 MNHNS, CDR2 SASEGT. Some clones are missing from TCRdb's copy, which holds only in-frame ones; the method was immunoSEQ multiplex PCR. The sample consists of over 70,000 clones, around 91% of them appearing once. The source of the sample is a study of graft-versus-host responses after intestinal transplantation. Study at large: In this cohort, recipients had multivisceral, liver-intestinal, or isolated intestinal transplants. Study findings and constraints: Graft-donor T cell macrochimerism coincided with high graft-versus-host to host-versus-graft clonal ratios in allografts.

The sequence derives from a human donor who was the organ donor for an intestinal transplant. This sample comprised unstimulated CD8+ T cells sorted from spleen or lymph node cells, obtained before transplant. The chain couples TRBV6-1 to TRBJ2-6, with D possibly being TRBD1 (5 bases). The CDR3 sequence: CASSAPGASSSGANVLTF. The CDR3 bases are TGTGCCAGCAGTGCCCCTGGGGCCTCTAGCTCTGGGGCCAACGTCCTGACTTTC.